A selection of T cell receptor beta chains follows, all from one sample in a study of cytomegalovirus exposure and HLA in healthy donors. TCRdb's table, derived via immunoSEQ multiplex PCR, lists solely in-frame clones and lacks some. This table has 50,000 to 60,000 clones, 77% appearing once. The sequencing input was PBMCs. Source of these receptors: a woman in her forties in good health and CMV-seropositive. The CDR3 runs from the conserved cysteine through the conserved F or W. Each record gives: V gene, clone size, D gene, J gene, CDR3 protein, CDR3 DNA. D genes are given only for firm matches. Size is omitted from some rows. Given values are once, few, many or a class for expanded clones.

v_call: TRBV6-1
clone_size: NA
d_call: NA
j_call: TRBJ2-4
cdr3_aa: CASSEASLNIQYF
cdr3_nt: TGTGCCAGCAGTGAAGCGAGCCTTAACATTCAGTACTTC

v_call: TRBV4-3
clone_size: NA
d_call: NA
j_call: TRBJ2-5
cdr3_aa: CASSQAIGVGETQYF
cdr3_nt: TGCGCCAGCAGCCAAGCGATAGGGGTTGGGGAGACCCAGTACTTC

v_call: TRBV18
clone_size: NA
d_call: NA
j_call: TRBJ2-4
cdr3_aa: CASSPDGLAKNIQYF
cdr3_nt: TGTGCCAGCTCACCCGACGGACTAGCCAAAAACATTCAGTACTTC

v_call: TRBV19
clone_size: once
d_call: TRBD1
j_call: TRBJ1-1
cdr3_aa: CASIGQGVGRANTEAFF
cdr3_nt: TGTGCCAGTATCGGACAGGGCGTCGGACGAGCCAATACTGAAGCTTTCTTT

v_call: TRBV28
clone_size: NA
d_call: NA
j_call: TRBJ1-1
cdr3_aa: CASSPPLAGRNNEAFF
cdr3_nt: TGTGCCAGCAGTCCTCCCTTGGCAGGTCGGAATAATGAAGCTTTCTTT

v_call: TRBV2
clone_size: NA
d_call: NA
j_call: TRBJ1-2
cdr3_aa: CASSEAVGYTF
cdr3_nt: TGTGCCAGCAGTGAGGCGGTTGGCTACACCTTC

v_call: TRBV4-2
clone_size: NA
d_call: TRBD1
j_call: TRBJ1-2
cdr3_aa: CASSQEGQVGSGYTF
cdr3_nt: TGTGCCAGCAGCCAAGAGGGACAGGTAGGGAGTGGCTACACCTTC

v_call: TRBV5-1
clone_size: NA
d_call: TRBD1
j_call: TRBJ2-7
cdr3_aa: CASSVNRGPYEQYF
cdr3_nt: TGCGCCAGCAGCGTAAACAGGGGCCCCTACGAGCAGTACTTC

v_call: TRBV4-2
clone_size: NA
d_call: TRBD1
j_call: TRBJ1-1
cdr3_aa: CASSSRQGAFF
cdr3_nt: TGTGCCAGCAGCTCCCGACAGGGCGCTTTCTTT

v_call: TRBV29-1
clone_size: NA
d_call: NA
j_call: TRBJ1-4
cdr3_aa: CSVQRGGGSLFF
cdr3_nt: TGCAGCGTCCAAAGGGGCGGGGGGTCACTGTTTTTT